These 15 T cell receptor beta chains originate from one sample sequenced in a study of follicular helper T cells after annual influenza vaccination. Sample time point: 2015-2016 season, pre-vaccination. Only in-frame clones appear in the TCRdb table, and some are missing; sequencing was by immunoSEQ multiplex PCR. The sample yields 1,500 to 2,000 clones, roughly 80% seen once. The source was CXCR5+ CD38- circulating T follicular helper cells from blood, collected on the day of influenza vaccination. Subset reported: circulating Tfh, non-naive CD4+CXCR5+PD-1+ (ICOS+CD38+ or ICOS-CD38-). These receptors came from an adult who received the influenza vaccine.

CDR3 protein: CASSDRRNQPQHF. As DNA, the CDR3 is TGTGCCAGCAGCGACCGGAGAAATCAGCCCCAGCATTTT. This sequence joins TRBV6-5 and TRBJ1-5; D ambiguous. V dropped 6 bases and J dropped 4 bases, with 10 bases sitting between them. CDR1 and CDR2 from the germline V gene are MNHEY and SVGAGI. The CDR3 loop spans 13 amino acids.

V gene TRBV28 combines with J gene TRBJ2-2; 13 bases map to TRBD2. CDR3 length: 18 amino acids. V lost 7 bases and J lost 4; bases outside the gene matches: 12. Germline V gives CDR1 MDHEN, CDR2 SYDVKM. For the CDR3, the DNA is TGTGCCAGCAAACCCAGACTAGCGGGAGGTGCCAGCACCGGGGAGCTGTTTTTT. Amino acid sequence: CASKPRLAGGASTGELFF.

This clone was counted between two and nine times. The chain carries TRBV5-1 and TRBJ2-2; D might be TRBD2 (5 bases). V was shortened by 0 bases and J by 6 bases, with 6 bases between the two germline ends. The CDR3 spans 13 residues. CDR1 is SGHRS, CDR2 YFSETQ, per germline. CDR3 sequence (DNA): TGCGCCAGCAGCTTGGTGGAGGCCGGGGAGCTGTTTTTT. Its translation is CASSLVEAGELFF.

The chain carries TRBV5-1 and TRBJ1-2; tentatively, D is TRBD1 (5 bases). V was shortened by 2 bases and J by 6 bases, with 14 bases between the two germline ends. The CDR3 loop spans 14 amino acids. Germline V CDR1 and CDR2: SGHRS, YFSETQ. CDR3 amino acids: CASSLLGQGDGYTF. For the CDR3, the DNA is TGCGCCAGCAGCTTACTGGGTCAAGGGGATGGCTACACCTTC.

This clone has just one count. The V gene is TRBV28, the J gene TRBJ2-2; D gene ambiguous. The V end was cut by 3 bases, the J end by 2 bases, with 4 bases between. Germline lookup yields CDR1 MDHEN and CDR2 SYDVKM. This CDR3 contains 13 residues. This CDR3 is CASSLVNTGELFF. Written as DNA, the CDR3 is TGTGCCAGCAGTTTGGTCAACACCGGGGAGCTGTTTTTT.

The chain links TRBV6-5 to TRBJ1-1; D perhaps matches TRBD1 (6 bases). CDR3 length: 14 residues. The V gene lost 5 bases and the J gene lost 1 base, with 11 bases spanning the gap. CDR1 and CDR2 from the germline V gene are MNHEY and SVGAGI. The CDR3: CASSRPGQNTEAFF. CDR3 DNA: TGTGCCAGCAGTCGGCCGGGACAGAACACTGAAGCTTTCTTT.

This clone appeared a single time. The chain joins TRBV5-4 to TRBJ1-2, with D hard to call. This CDR3 region has 13 residues. V lost 2 bases, J lost 5 bases, and 10 bases lay in between. From germline, CDR1 is SGHNT and CDR2 YYREEE (reference sequence). The CDR3 loop is CASSFPGYYGYTF. Here the CDR3 DNA reads TGTGCCAGCAGCTTTCCGGGTTATTATGGCTACACCTTC.

Here the CDR3 reads CASGADHSNQPQHF. CDR3 in DNA: TGTGCTAGTGGTGCGGACCATAGCAATCAGCCCCAGCATTTT. This chain uses TRBV12-5 with TRBJ1-5, with no clear D. Germline lookup yields CDR1 LGHNT and CDR2 FRNRAP. This CDR3 is built from 14 residues. Trimming removed 5 bases at V and 0 bases at J, with 8 bases between. Filled out from reference TRBV12-5 and TRBJ1-5, the complete variable domain reads DARVTQTPRHKVTEMGQEVTMRCQPILGHNTVFWYRQTMMQGLELLAYFRNRAPLDDSGMPKDRFSAEMPDATLATLKIQPSEPRDSAVYFCASGADHSNQPQHFGDGTRLSIL.

This clone has just one count. This sequence joins TRBV30 and TRBJ2-1, with TRBD2 matching over 7 bases. Per germline, CDR1 GTSNPN and CDR2 SVGIG (reference sequence). V lost 2 bases and J lost 12; bases outside the gene matches: 7. The CDR3 sequence is 12 residues long. CDR3 sequence: CAWSPGREGQFF. Here the CDR3 DNA reads TGTGCCTGGAGTCCTGGGAGGGAGGGGCAGTTCTTC.

The sample holds one count of this clone. The genes are TRBV19 and TRBJ2-2; the D is unclear. V was cut by 7 bases and J by 2 bases, with 11 bases left in between. Per germline, CDR1 LNHDA and CDR2 SQIVND (reference sequence). The length of the CDR3 is 14 residues. This chain's CDR3 is CASMTGINTGELFF. As DNA, the CDR3 is TGTGCCAGTATGACTGGGATAAACACCGGGGAGCTGTTTTTT.

This chain links TRBV19 with TRBJ2-3, with D unresolved. CDR3 length: 15 amino acids. The V and J ends lost 2 bases and 4 bases respectively, with 13 bases between them. Germline CDR1 is LNHDA and CDR2 is SQIVND (reference sequence). In nucleotides, the CDR3 is TGTGCCAGTAGTATAAGTGACGGGCAGGCAGATACGCAGTATTTT. Its translation: CASSISDGQADTQYF.

The gene calls are TRBV12-5 and TRBJ2-3; 11 positions agree with TRBD1. This CDR3 region has 16 residues. In germline, CDR1 is LGHNT, CDR2 FRNRAP. The V and J ends lost 4 bases and 2 bases, in that order; junction bases with no gene match: 5. CDR3 sequence: CASGSGTGGTTDTQYF. Here the CDR3 DNA reads TGTGCTAGTGGTTCCGGGACAGGGGGAACCACAGATACGCAGTATTTT.

J is TRBJ2-3 and V is TRBV5-1; D not certain. The CDR3 length is 14 residues. CDR1 is SGHRS and CDR2 is YFSETQ in the germline V gene. V was clipped by 2 bases and J by 2 bases, with 9 bases between them. CDR3 nucleotides: TGCGCCAGCAGCTTTGAACAGCACACAGATACGCAGTATTTT. Translation: CASSFEQHTDTQYF. The full variable domain, its missing parts supplied by reference TRBV5-1 and TRBJ2-3, is KAGVTQTPRYLIKTRGQQVTLSCSPISGHRSVSWYQQTPGQGLQFLFEYFSETQRNKGNFPGRFSGRQFSNSRSEMNVSTLELGDSALYLCASSFEQHTDTQYFGPGTRLTVL.

This clone showed up just once. The chain uses TRBV4-1 and TRBJ2-2, with D uncertain. Trimming stripped 0 bases from V and 3 bases from J, with 8 bases between. This CDR3 spans 15 amino acids. From germline, CDR1 is MGHRA and CDR2 YSYEKL. CDR3 coding DNA: TGCGCCAGCAGCCAAGAGGGTTCACACACCGGGGAGCTGTTTTTT. This encodes CASSQEGSHTGELFF.

The chain carries TRBV1 and TRBJ2-7; TRBD2 reflects the table's D call only, with no check against the DNA. TRBV1 is a pseudogene segment. The CDR3 is 15 amino acids. The DNA of the CDR3 is TGCACCAGCAGCCAAGATCATGGTCTAGCGGGAGATAGATACGTC. Translating it yields CTSSQDHGLAGDRYV.